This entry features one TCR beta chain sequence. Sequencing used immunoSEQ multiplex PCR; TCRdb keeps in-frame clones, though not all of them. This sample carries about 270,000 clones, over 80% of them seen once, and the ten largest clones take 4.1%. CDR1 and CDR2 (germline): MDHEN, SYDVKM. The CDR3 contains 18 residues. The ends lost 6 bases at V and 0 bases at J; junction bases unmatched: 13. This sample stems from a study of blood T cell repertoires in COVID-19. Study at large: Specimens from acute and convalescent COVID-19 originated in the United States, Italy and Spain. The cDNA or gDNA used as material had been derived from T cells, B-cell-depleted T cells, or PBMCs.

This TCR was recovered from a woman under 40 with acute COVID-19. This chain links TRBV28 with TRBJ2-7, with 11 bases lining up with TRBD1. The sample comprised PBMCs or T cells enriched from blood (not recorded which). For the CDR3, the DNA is TGTGCCAGCAGCCCGGGACAGGGGGTCGGGAGGACCTCCTACGAGCAGTACTTC. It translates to CASSPGQGVGRTSYEQYF.